Listed here are 25 T cell receptor beta chains from one sample, sequenced in a study of Ad26.COV2.S vaccination and SARS-CoV-2 variants. Some clones are missing from TCRdb's copy, which holds only in-frame ones; the method was immunoSEQ multiplex PCR. The sample lists about 330,000 clones; about 90% were seen once. Treatment indicated: some 19 received Ad26.COV2.S at low or high dose, single or two shots; about 5 received placebo; per-sample allocation not given. The investigators took samples on day 63 after the first vaccine or placebo injection. This sample comprised peripheral blood, obtained in a trial of Ad26.COV2.S vaccine versus placebo. Every receptor here comes from a person aged 18-60 years who received the Ad26.COV2.S COVID-19 vaccine or a placebo.

CDR3 in DNA: TGTGCCAGCAGCCCGCTCGCCTCTCATGGCTACACCTTC. Protein product: CASSPLASHGYTF. The J gene is TRBJ1-2, the V gene TRBV4-2; no clear D gene. V gave up 4 bases and J gave up 6 bases, with 12 bases separating them. The CDR3 is 13 amino acids. CDR1 and CDR2 (germline): LGHNA, YNFKEQ.

This chain uses TRBV11-3 with TRBJ2-7; 7 nucleotides align to TRBD1. V was clipped by 5 bases and J by 3 bases; unmatched bases: 7. Germline V gene lookup returns CDR1 SGHNT and CDR2 YENEEA. The CDR3 totals 14 residues. The CDR3 coding sequence is TGTGCCAGCAGCCACGACAGGGCTGGCTACGAGCAGTACGTC. Translation gives CASSHDRAGYEQYV.

V gene TRBV19 combines with J gene TRBJ2-3; D not certain. CDR1 and CDR2 from the germline V gene are LNHDA and SQIVND (reference sequence). Deletions cut 5 bases from V and 4 bases from J, with 10 bases between. The CDR3 consists of 13 residues. DNA for the CDR3: TGTGCCAGTAGTCTCACGACCGCAGATACGCAGTATTTT. It encodes CASSLTTADTQYF.

The rearrangement uses TRBV9 and TRBJ2-1, with 13 bases identical to TRBD2. CDR3 length equals 16 residues. Germline V gene data show CDR1 as SGDLS and CDR2 as YYNGEE. V shed 4 bases and J 8 bases; nucleotides not matched to a gene: 9. The CDR3 bases are TGTGCCAGCAGCTCCGGGACTAGCGGGAAGGCCCATGAGCAGTTCTTC. It translates to CASSSGTSGKAHEQFF.

This chain uses TRBV5-6 with TRBJ1-1; the D gene is possibly TRBD1 (5 bases). CDR1 SGHDT and CDR2 YYEEEE come from the germline V gene. V was cut by 0 bases and J by 1 base, with 7 bases left in between. This CDR3 spans 14 amino acids. This CDR3 is CASSLAQENTEAFF. The CDR3, as DNA: TGTGCCAGCAGCTTGGCACAGGAGAACACTGAAGCTTTCTTT.

The genes are TRBV6-6 and TRBJ1-5, with unresolved D. CDR3 length equals 13 residues. Germline V lookup: CDR1 MNHNY, CDR2 SVGAGI (reference sequence). Between the trimmed V and J ends, which lost 4 bases and 3 bases, there was a span of 7 bases. CDR3 nucleotide sequence: TGTGCCAGCAGTTTCGGCTTCAATCAGCCCCAGCATTTT. It translates to CASSFGFNQPQHF.

The chain recombines TRBV7-9 with TRBJ1-6; D is unresolved. From germline, CDR1 is SEHNR and CDR2 FQNEAQ (reference sequence). The ends were cut back, 1 base at V and 8 bases at J, with 9 bases in the middle. The CDR3 is 14 amino acids. CDR3 bases: TGTGCCAGCAGCTTAGGCGGGGTAGATTCACCCCTCCACTTT. It encodes CASSLGGVDSPLHF.

A few counts support this clone. Here the CDR3 reads CASSIVGGFSTDTQYF. CDR3 nucleotides: TGTGCCAGTAGTATAGTTGGAGGTTTTAGCACAGATACGCAGTATTTT. V is TRBV19 and J is TRBJ2-3; tentatively, D is TRBD2 (5 bases). Trimming removed 1 base at V and 0 bases at J, with 11 bases between. Germline CDR1 and CDR2: LNHDA and SQIVND (reference sequence). CDR3 length: 16 residues.

J is TRBJ2-2 and V is TRBV27, with TRBD2 as a possible D gene (5 bases). Germline lookup yields CDR1 MNHEY and CDR2 SMNVEV (reference sequence). The germline V and J ends were trimmed by 7 bases and 7 bases, with 16 bases remaining between them. This CDR3 region has 14 residues. Written as DNA, the CDR3 is TGTGCCAGCAATTCGGGGTTGCAGAACGGGGAGCTGTTTTTT. It yields the protein CASNSGLQNGELFF.

The V gene is TRBV19, the J gene TRBJ2-3; D ambiguous. Germline CDR1 is LNHDA and CDR2 is SQIVND (reference sequence). Trimming removed 4 bases at V and 0 bases at J, with 8 bases between. This CDR3 has 14 residues. CDR3 sequence reads: CASSRTSSTDTQYF. CDR3 nucleotides: TGTGCCAGTAGTAGGACCTCTAGCACAGATACGCAGTATTTT.

The sample holds a few counts of this clone. This chain uses TRBV7-2 with TRBJ2-5, with 8 positions matching TRBD2. Looked up from germline, CDR1 is SGHTA and CDR2 is FQGNSA. V lost 7 bases, J lost 4 bases, and 14 bases stayed unmatched. There are 16 residues in the CDR3. For the CDR3, the DNA is TGTGCCAGCACCATAAACCCGGGACTAGTGGGAGAGACCCAGTACTTC. This gives the protein CASTINPGLVGETQYF.

The chain uses TRBV7-8 and TRBJ2-2, with 8 bases aligning to TRBD1. Germline CDR1 SGHVS, CDR2 FQNEAQ. The trim removed 3 bases at V and 3 bases at J, leaving 3 bases unmatched. The CDR3 sequence is 15 residues long. The CDR3 DNA reads TGTGCCAGCAGCTTGGACAGGGTATACACCGGGGAGCTGTTTTTT. Translated: CASSLDRVYTGELFF.

V is TRBV7-9 and J is TRBJ2-3, with D perhaps TRBD1 or TRBD2 (5 bases each). Germline V CDR1 and CDR2: SEHNR, FQNEAQ (reference sequence). The CDR3 is 14 residues long. Trimming took off 5 bases at V and 5 bases at J, with 14 bases between the two ends. CDR3 amino acids: CASSPRDEQDTQYF. In DNA, the CDR3 is TGTGCCAGCAGCCCCAGGGACGAGCAAGATACGCAGTATTTT.

The V and J genes are TRBV29-1 and TRBJ1-1; D gene ambiguous. Germline lookup yields CDR1 SQVTM and CDR2 ANQGSEA. This CDR3 spans 13 amino acids. Trimming removed 7 bases at V and 0 bases at J, with 12 bases between. CDR3 DNA: TGCAGCGCTGGAGGCAGGCTGAACACTGAAGCTTTCTTT. Its translation: CSAGGRLNTEAFF.

For this clone: Other DNA sequences from this sample encode an identical CDR3 as well. This sequence joins TRBV12-3 or TRBV12-4 and TRBJ1-3; D gene ambiguous. The CDR3 is made up of 13 amino acids. V was shortened by 0 bases and J by 4 bases, with 4 bases between the two germline ends. CDR3 residues: CASSLAGGNTIYF. The CDR3 region has the DNA TGTGCCAGCAGTTTAGCCGGCGGAAACACCATATATTTT.

V gene TRBV5-5 combines with J gene TRBJ2-5; D is possibly TRBD1 or TRBD2 (5 bases each). CDR1 and CDR2 (germline): SGHKS, YYEKEE (reference sequence). The V and J ends lost 6 bases and 2 bases respectively, with 14 bases between them. The CDR3 has 14 residues. The CDR3 nucleotides are TGTGCCAGCACCGGTAGCAGGGAGCAAGAGACCCAGTACTTC. This codes for CASTGSREQETQYF.

The chain is built from TRBV6-5 and TRBJ2-1, with TRBD2 matching 9 bases. J was trimmed by 3 bases and V by 5 bases; bases with no gene match: 5. The CDR3 consists of 15 residues. CDR1 is MNHEY and CDR2 is SVGAGI in the germline V gene. In DNA, the CDR3 is TGTGCCAGCAGTACTCTGACTAGCGGCTACAATGAGCAGTTCTTC. Its translation: CASSTLTSGYNEQFF.

The rearrangement links TRBV6-5 to TRBJ2-3; D perhaps matches TRBD1 (6 bases). The CDR3 spans 15 residues. CDR1 and CDR2 (germline): MNHEY, SVGAGI. Trimming removed 8 bases from V and 0 bases from J, with 15 bases in between. The CDR3 DNA is TGTGCCAGCGGGTTCCCTGGACAGAGCACAGATACGCAGTATTTT. Protein: CASGFPGQSTDTQYF.

The J gene is TRBJ1-2, the V gene TRBV14; TRBD1 aligns across 9 bases. Germline V gene data show CDR1 as SGHDN and CDR2 as FVKESK. With 2 bases clipped from V and 5 bases from J, the junction kept 6 bases outside the gene matches. This CDR3 contains 15 residues. CDR3 sequence reads: CASSQQQGAEYGYTF. The DNA for the CDR3 is TGTGCCAGCAGCCAACAACAGGGGGCTGAATATGGCTACACCTTC.

This clone was detected a few times. The chain couples TRBV7-2 to TRBJ2-1; 10 bases agree with TRBD1. CDR1 is SGHTA and CDR2 is FQGNSA in the germline V gene. J was trimmed by 15 bases and V by 6 bases; bases with no gene match: 11. The CDR3 totals 13 residues. The chain's CDR3 is CASREGQGGRRFF. The CDR3 nucleotides read TGTGCCAGCAGGGAAGGACAGGGGGGTCGACGGTTCTTC.

This clone was detected only a few times. The V and J genes are TRBV5-5 and TRBJ1-2, with 7 bases lining up with TRBD1. J lost 3 bases, V lost 4 bases, and 9 bases had no gene match. The CDR3 is made up of 15 amino acids. Germline lookup yields CDR1 SGHKS and CDR2 YYEKEE (reference sequence). The DNA of the CDR3 is TGTGCCAGCAGCCGCGGGACAGACAACTACTATGGCTACACCTTC. It yields the protein CASSRGTDNYYGYTF.

The V and J genes are TRBV6-2 or TRBV6-3 and TRBJ1-6, with 7 bases that match TRBD1. Looked up from germline, CDR1 is MNHEY and CDR2 is SVGEGT. The CDR3 spans 14 residues. J was trimmed by 6 bases and V by 2 bases; bases with no gene match: 1. The chain's CDR3 is CASSYDRANSPLHF. The CDR3 region has the DNA TGTGCCAGCAGTTACGACAGGGCTAATTCACCCCTCCACTTT.

The chain employs TRBV4-1 and TRBJ1-5; D perhaps matches TRBD1 (6 bases). V was trimmed by 5 bases and J by 0 bases, leaving 11 bases between them. Germline V gene data show CDR1 as MGHRA and CDR2 as YSYEKL. The CDR3 extends over 15 amino acids. The CDR3 region has the DNA TGCGCCAGCAGCGCCTACAGGGATAGCAATCAGCCCCAGCATTTT. Encoded protein: CASSAYRDSNQPQHF.

The chain links TRBV27 to TRBJ1-2; TRBD1 matches 7 bases. Trimming took 7 bases from V and 6 from J; bases not matched to a gene: 14. This CDR3 has 15 amino acids. Per the germline V gene, CDR1 is MNHEY and CDR2 is SMNVEV (reference sequence). DNA of the CDR3: TGTGCCAGCAAAACAGGGGTCGCAGTTCCCGATGGCTACACCTTC. Residues: CASKTGVAVPDGYTF.

The chain links TRBV19 to TRBJ1-1, with 9 bases lining up with TRBD1. V lost 5 bases, J lost 1 base, and 5 bases stayed unmatched. Germline lookup yields CDR1 LNHDA and CDR2 SQIVND (reference sequence). The CDR3 is made up of 15 amino acids. In DNA form, the CDR3 reads TGTGCCAGTAGTGTCGGACAGGGGACGAACACTGAAGCTTTCTTT. Translated: CASSVGQGTNTEAFF.